This T cell receptor beta chain was captured in a study of blood T cells in healthy people across ages. Each donor was a healthy Caucasian individual from Russia, aged about 6 to 90. Using a J-beta primer mix together with a sample-barcoded 5' primer, a second PCR was run for about 6 to 12 cycles. Each CDR3 protein is one row after TCRdb ran MiXCR on the 5' RACE reads. The sample has 1.5 million to 2 million distinct CDR3 sequences; 49% are singletons. This CDR3 spans 16 amino acids. Trimming cost V 0 bases and J 2 bases; bases outside gene matches: 5. Germline lookup yields CDR1 SGHRS and CDR2 YFSETQ.

The sample comprised blood. The chain employs TRBV5-1 and TRBJ1-1, with 9 bases aligning to TRBD1. This TCR came from a woman in her forties in good health. CDR3 protein: CASSLGGQGVNTEAFF. The CDR3 bases are TGCGCCAGCAGCTTGGGGGGACAGGGAGTAAACACTGAAGCTTTCTTT.